Below, 10 T cell receptor beta chains from the same sample are listed, as sequenced in a study of T cell responses to AZD1222 COVID-19 vaccine. Libraries were prepared by immunoSEQ multiplex PCR; TCRdb keeps only in-frame clonotypes and omits some of them. Found here are approximately 140,000 clones, 85% to 95% of them singletons; the top ten hold approximately 3%. Source: peripheral blood, taken on day 0 of MenACWY control vaccination. The receptors were sampled from an adult in good health.

The rearrangement joins TRBV10-1 to TRBJ2-2, with TRBD2 matching over 10 bases. This CDR3 contains 18 residues. Germline V lookup: CDR1 WNHNN, CDR2 SYGVQD (reference sequence). With V trimmed by 3 bases and J by 0 bases, 7 bases remained unmatched. The DNA for the CDR3 is TGCGCCAGCAGTGATCGGACTAGCGGAATTGCGAACACCGGGGAGCTGTTTTTT. This translates into CASSDRTSGIANTGELFF.

This clone was seen only once. This CDR3 is CAWSVRTGGVEKLFF. CDR3 nucleotides: TGTGCCTGGAGTGTACGGACAGGGGGCGTTGAAAAACTGTTTTTT. V is TRBV30 and J is TRBJ1-4, with 11 bases fitting TRBD1. The V gene end was trimmed by 0 bases and the J gene end by 7 bases; junction bases not matched to a gene: 4. Germline CDR1 GTSNPN, CDR2 SVGIG (reference sequence). There are 15 residues in the CDR3.

This clone was seen only once. The genes are TRBV28 and TRBJ1-2; D call uncertain. V lost 3 bases, J lost 8 bases, and 7 bases lay in between. The CDR3 extends over 11 amino acids. Germline V gives CDR1 MDHEN, CDR2 SYDVKM. The CDR3 DNA sequence: TGTGCCAGCAGTTTTGGGTTCGGCTACACCTTC. Protein: CASSFGFGYTF.

This clone was seen once. The chain has TRBV7-9 and TRBJ1-5, with D unclear. V was shortened by 1 base and J by 7 bases, with 8 bases between the two germline ends. The germline V gene has CDR1 SEHNR and CDR2 FQNEAQ (reference sequence). The CDR3 totals 13 residues. In DNA form, the CDR3 reads TGTGCCAGCAGCTTAGAACCCAAGCAGCCCCAGCATTTT. Amino acids: CASSLEPKQPQHF. Full variable domain (rest looked up from reference TRBV7-9 and TRBJ1-5): DTGVSQNPRHKITKRGQNVTFRCDPISEHNRLYWYRQTLGQGPEFLTYFQNEAQLEKSRLLSDRFSAERPKGSFSTLEIQRTEQGDSAMYLCASSLEPKQPQHFGDGTRLSIL.

V gene TRBV10-3 combines with J gene TRBJ2-7; D may be TRBD1 (5 bases). Trimming left V 4 bases short and J 2 bases short, with 12 bases between. Per the germline V gene, CDR1 is ENHRY and CDR2 is SYGVKD. The CDR3 is 14 residues long. CDR3: CAISGQKETYEQYF. The CDR3 DNA reads TGTGCCATCAGTGGACAGAAGGAGACCTACGAGCAGTACTTC.

The chain carries TRBV5-1 and TRBJ1-2; 8 nucleotides match TRBD1. Germline V gives CDR1 SGHRS, CDR2 YFSETQ. The CDR3 is 15 amino acids. Trimming cost V 2 bases and J 0 bases; bases outside gene matches: 3. The CDR3 here is CASSFDRGTNYGYTF. Here the CDR3 DNA reads TGCGCCAGCAGCTTCGACAGGGGCACTAACTATGGCTACACCTTC.

The chain employs TRBV19 and TRBJ2-3; TRBD2 might be the D (6 bases). Germline loops: CDR1 LNHDA, CDR2 SQIVND (reference sequence). Trimming took 6 bases from V and 0 from J, leaving 10 bases between them. This CDR3 comprises 14 residues. In nucleotides, the CDR3 is TGTGCCAGTAGGCTAGCGCATAGCACAGATACGCAGTATTTT. This codes for CASRLAHSTDTQYF.

This clone came up once. The chain uses TRBV30 and TRBJ2-3; TRBD2 might be the D (6 bases). The germline V gene has CDR1 GTSNPN and CDR2 SVGIG (reference sequence). This CDR3 has 11 residues. Deletions cut 7 bases from V and 8 bases from J, with 13 bases between. CDR3 region: CALTRTPTQYF. For the CDR3, the DNA is TGTGCCTTGACTAGAACCCCTACGCAGTATTTT.

The J gene is TRBJ2-1, the V gene TRBV7-3, with 7 nucleotides matching TRBD2. The germline V gene encodes CDR1 SGHTA and CDR2 FQGTGA. The CDR3 consists of 14 residues. With V trimmed by 4 bases and J by 6 bases, 6 bases remained unmatched. The CDR3 bases are TGTGCCAGCAGCTACGGACTAGTGGGCAATGAGCAGTTCTTC. It yields the protein CASSYGLVGNEQFF.

This rearrangement joins TRBV10-2 to TRBJ2-2, with TRBD1 matching over 7 bases. With 3 bases clipped from V and 4 bases from J, the junction kept 8 bases outside the gene matches. Germline lookup yields CDR1 WSHSY and CDR2 SAAADI. The CDR3 extends over 16 amino acids. The CDR3 is CASSEPDRAGTGELFF. The CDR3, as DNA: TGCGCCAGCAGTGAACCAGACAGGGCGGGCACCGGGGAGCTGTTTTTT.